This T cell receptor beta chain was sequenced during a study of CD8+ T cells in alopecia areata. Treatment of the sample: oral pan-JAK inhibitor, 5-10 mg twice daily. Points on this clone: Its antigen is not known.

Isolated RNA was reverse transcribed into cDNA used as the sequencing template. The protocol was immunoSEQ multiplex PCR, while the TCRdb copy is restricted to in-frame clones and leaves out a portion. Of approximately 100,000 clones listed, more than 75% are singletons. V lost 4 bases and J lost 6, with 11 bases in between. This CDR3 contains 13 residues. Looked up from germline, CDR1 is MDHEN and CDR2 is SYDVKM. Overall study results and limits: Expanded CD8+ clones among the top 100, and scalp clonality, were significantly decreased by tofacitinib. Scalp sample sequencing also detects resident alphabeta T cells of normal skin. Between patients, shared TCR sequences were less clear than in mice. This was possibly due in part to HLA diversity in the patient population.

This receptor was identified in a human donor with alopecia areata. The gene calls are TRBV28 and TRBJ2-3; D gene uncertain. The sequenced sample was CD8+ T cells sorted from blood, obtained between weeks 30 and 35, from a patient treated with tofacitinib. Here the CDR3 reads CASSYADRDTQYF. Written as DNA, the CDR3 is TGTGCCAGCAGTTACGCGGATCGGGATACGCAGTATTTT.